The sequence of this TCR beta chain was determined in a study of blood T cell repertoires in COVID-19. Background on the study: Acute-phase and convalescent COVID-19 samples originated in the United States, Italy and Spain. The analysed material was cDNA or gDNA that came from T cells, B-cell-depleted T cells, or PBMCs.

A Seattle source enrolled patients during active infection and followed them longitudinally. The CDR3 has 18 residues. The germline V gene has CDR1 SNHLY and CDR2 FYNNEI. V was cut by 7 bases and J by 6 bases, with 27 bases left in between. In the authors' methods: Counts of nucleated cells, estimated from reference gene primer amplification, were obtained. Profiled with immunoSEQ multiplex PCR; TCRdb holds only in-frame clones, not every one. The DNA gave D and trimming, while V, J and clone size come from that table. Among 150,000 or so clones listed, 86% were seen once. The sample comprised peripheral blood. This sequence originates from a woman aged 70-85 years with COVID-19, enrolled during active disease. The chain carries TRBV2 and TRBJ1-4; D is perhaps TRBD1 (5 bases). This chain's CDR3 is CASTSRSRGPGVDEKLFF. The CDR3 DNA is TGTGCCAGCACATCAAGGAGCCGGGGCCCGGGAGTCGATGAAAAACTGTTTTTT.